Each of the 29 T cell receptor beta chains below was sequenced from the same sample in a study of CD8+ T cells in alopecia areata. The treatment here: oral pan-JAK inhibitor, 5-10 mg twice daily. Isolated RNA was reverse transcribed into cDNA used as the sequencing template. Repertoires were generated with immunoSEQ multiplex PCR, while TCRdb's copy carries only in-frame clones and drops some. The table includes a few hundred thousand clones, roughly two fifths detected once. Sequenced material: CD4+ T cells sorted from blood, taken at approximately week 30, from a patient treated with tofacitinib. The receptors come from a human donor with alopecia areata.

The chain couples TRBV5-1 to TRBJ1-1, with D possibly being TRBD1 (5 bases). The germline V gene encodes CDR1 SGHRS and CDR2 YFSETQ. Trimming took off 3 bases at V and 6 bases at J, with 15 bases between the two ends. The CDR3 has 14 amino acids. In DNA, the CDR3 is TGCGCCAGCAGCTACTCACCCAGGGATCCTGAAGCTTTCTTT. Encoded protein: CASSYSPRDPEAFF.

The CDR3 reads CASSSRTSGRVYNEQFF. The CDR3 DNA sequence: TGTGCCAGCAGTTCTAGGACTAGCGGGAGGGTCTACAATGAGCAGTTCTTC. This chain joins TRBV27 and TRBJ2-1, with 15 bases aligning to TRBD2. Germline trimming cut 4 bases from V and 3 bases from J; bases unmatched to any gene: 4. Per germline, CDR1 MNHEY and CDR2 SMNVEV (reference sequence). The CDR3 consists of 17 residues.

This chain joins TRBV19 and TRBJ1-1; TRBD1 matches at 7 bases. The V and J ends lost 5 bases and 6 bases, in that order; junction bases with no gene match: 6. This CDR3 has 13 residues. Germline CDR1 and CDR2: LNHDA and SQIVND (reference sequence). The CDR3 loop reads CASSVEQGSEAFF. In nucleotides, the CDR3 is TGTGCCAGTAGTGTTGAACAGGGGTCTGAAGCTTTCTTT.

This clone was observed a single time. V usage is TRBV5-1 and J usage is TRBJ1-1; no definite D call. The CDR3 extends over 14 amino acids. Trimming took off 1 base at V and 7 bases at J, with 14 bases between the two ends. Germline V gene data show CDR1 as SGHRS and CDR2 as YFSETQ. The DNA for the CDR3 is TGCGCCAGCAGCTTGTCCGGGGAGTGGGGTGAAGCTTTCTTT. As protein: CASSLSGEWGEAFF.

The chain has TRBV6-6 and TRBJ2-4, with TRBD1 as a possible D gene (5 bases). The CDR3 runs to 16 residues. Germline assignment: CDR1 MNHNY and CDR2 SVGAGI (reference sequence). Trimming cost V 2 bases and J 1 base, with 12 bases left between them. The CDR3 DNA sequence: TGTGCCAGCAGTTACGAGCAGGGTGCGGCCAAAAACATTCAGTACTTC. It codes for CASSYEQGAAKNIQYF.

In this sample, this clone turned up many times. The CDR3 sequence is CASSVGRGLAGYTF. The CDR3 bases are TGTGCCAGCAGCGTAGGGCGGGGGCTAGCTGGCTACACCTTC. The chain carries TRBV9 and TRBJ1-2, with D tentatively TRBD1 (6 bases). The germline V and J ends were trimmed by 0 bases and 7 bases, with 13 bases remaining between them. Germline values: CDR1 SGDLS, CDR2 YYNGEE. This CDR3 contains 14 residues.

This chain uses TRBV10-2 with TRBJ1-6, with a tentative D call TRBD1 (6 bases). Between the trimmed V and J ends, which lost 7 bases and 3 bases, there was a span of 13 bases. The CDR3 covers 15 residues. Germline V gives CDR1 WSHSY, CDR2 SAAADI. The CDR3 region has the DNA TGCGCCAGCACGGACAGAGCCTACTATAATTCACCCCTCCACTTT. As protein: CASTDRAYYNSPLHF.

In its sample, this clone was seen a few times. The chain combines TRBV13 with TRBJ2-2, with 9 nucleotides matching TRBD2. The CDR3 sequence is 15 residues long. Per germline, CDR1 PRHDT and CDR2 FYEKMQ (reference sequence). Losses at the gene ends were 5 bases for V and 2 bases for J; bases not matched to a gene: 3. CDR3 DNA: TGTGCCAGCAGCCGCGGGGGGGCTAACACCGGGGAGCTGTTTTTT. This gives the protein CASSRGGANTGELFF.

The CDR3 region has the DNA TGCGCCAGCAGCTTGGGGTCACTAGCGGGCTTCTACAATGAGCAGTTCTTC. Translated, it gives CASSLGSLAGFYNEQFF. The V call is TRBV5-1, the J call TRBJ2-1, with 9 nucleotides matching TRBD2. V shed 0 bases, J shed 3 bases, and the junction held 7 bases outside the gene matches. The germline CDR1 and CDR2 sequences are SGHRS and YFSETQ. This CDR3 has 17 amino acids.

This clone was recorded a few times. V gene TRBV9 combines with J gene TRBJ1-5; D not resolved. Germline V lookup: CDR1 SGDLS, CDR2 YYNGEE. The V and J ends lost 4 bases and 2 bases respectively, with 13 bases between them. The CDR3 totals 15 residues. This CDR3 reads CASSPEGGRNQPQHF. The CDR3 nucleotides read TGTGCCAGCAGCCCGGAGGGTGGGCGCAATCAGCCCCAGCATTTT.

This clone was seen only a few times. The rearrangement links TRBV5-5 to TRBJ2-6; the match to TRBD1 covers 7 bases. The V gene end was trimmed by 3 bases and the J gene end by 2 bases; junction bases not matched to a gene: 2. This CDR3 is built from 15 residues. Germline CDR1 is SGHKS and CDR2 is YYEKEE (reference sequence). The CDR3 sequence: CASSSQGTGANVLTF. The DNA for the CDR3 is TGTGCCAGCAGCTCACAGGGGACTGGGGCCAACGTCCTGACTTTC.

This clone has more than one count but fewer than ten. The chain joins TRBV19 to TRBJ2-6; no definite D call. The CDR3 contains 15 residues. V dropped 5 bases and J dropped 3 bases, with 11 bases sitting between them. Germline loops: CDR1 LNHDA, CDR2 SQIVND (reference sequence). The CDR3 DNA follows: TGTGCCAGTAGTCCCTCTAGTCGTGGGGCCAACGTCCTGACTTTC. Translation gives CASSPSSRGANVLTF.

The CDR3 protein is CASRETGKGETQYF. The CDR3 coding sequence is TGTGCCAGCAGAGAGACAGGGAAAGGAGAGACCCAGTACTTC. The J gene is TRBJ2-5, the V gene TRBV7-9; 7 bases map to TRBD1. Germline lookup yields CDR1 SEHNR and CDR2 FQNEAQ (reference sequence). Trimming took 6 bases from V and 4 from J; bases not matched to a gene: 8. The CDR3 spans 14 residues. The whole variable domain, remainder taken from reference TRBV7-9 and TRBJ2-5, is DTGVSQNPRHKITKRGQNVTFRCDPISEHNRLYWYRQTLGQGPEFLTYFQNEAQLEKSRLLSDRFSAERPKGSFSTLEIQRTEQGDSAMYLCASRETGKGETQYFGPGTRLLVL.

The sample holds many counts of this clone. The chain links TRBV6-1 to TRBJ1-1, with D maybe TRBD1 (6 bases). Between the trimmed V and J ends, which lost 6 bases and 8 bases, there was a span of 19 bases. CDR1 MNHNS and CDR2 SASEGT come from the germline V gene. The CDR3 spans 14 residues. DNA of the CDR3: TGTGCCAGCAGCGGACAGAACCGGGACGTCGAAGCTTTCTTT. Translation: CASSGQNRDVEAFF.

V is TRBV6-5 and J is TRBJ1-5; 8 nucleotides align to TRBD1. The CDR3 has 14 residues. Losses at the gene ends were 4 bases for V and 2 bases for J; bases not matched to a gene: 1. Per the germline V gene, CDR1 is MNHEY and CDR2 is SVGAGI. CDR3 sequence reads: CASSLTGGNQPQHF. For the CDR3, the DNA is TGTGCCAGCAGTTTGACAGGGGGCAATCAGCCCCAGCATTTT.

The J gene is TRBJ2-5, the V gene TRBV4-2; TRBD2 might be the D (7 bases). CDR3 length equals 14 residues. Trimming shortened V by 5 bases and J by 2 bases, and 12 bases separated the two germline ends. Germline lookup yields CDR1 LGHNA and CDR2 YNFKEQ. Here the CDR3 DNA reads TGTGCCAGCAGCGGGGGGGGCCAGCAAGAGACCCAGTACTTC. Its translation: CASSGGGQQETQYF.

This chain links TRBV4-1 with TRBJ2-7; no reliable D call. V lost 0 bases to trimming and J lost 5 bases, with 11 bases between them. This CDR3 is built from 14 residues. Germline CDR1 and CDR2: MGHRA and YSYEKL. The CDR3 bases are TGCGCCAGCAGCCAAGACCGATACAGCCACGAGCAGTACTTC. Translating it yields CASSQDRYSHEQYF.

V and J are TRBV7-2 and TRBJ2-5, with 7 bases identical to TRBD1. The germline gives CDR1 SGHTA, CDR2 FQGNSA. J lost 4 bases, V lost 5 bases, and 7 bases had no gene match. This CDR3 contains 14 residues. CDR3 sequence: CASSQGTARETQYF. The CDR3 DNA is TGTGCCAGCAGCCAAGGGACAGCTAGAGAGACCCAGTACTTC.

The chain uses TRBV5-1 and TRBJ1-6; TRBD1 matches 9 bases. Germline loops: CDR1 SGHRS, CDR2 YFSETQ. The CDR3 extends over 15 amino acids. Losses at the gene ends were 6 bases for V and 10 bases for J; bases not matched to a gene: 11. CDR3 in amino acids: CASTKQGAGRSPLHF. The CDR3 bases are TGCGCCAGCACTAAACAGGGGGCCGGGCGATCACCCCTCCACTTT.

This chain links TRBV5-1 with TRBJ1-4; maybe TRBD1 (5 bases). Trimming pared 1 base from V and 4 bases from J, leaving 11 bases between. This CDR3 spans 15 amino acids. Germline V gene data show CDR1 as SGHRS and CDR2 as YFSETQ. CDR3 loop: CASSLQGRDNEKLFF. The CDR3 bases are TGCGCCAGCAGCTTGCAGGGCCGAGATAATGAAAAACTGTTTTTT.

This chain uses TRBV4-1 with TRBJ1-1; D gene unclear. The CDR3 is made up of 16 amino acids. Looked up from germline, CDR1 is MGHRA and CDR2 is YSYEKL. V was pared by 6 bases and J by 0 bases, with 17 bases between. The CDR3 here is CASRQSPFRMNTEAFF. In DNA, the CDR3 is TGCGCCAGCAGGCAAAGCCCTTTCCGAATGAACACTGAAGCTTTCTTT.

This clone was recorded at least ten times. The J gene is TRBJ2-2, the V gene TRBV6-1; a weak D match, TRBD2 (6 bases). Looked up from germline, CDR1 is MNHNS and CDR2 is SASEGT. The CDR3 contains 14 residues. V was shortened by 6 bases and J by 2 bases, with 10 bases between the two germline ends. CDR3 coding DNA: TGTGCCAGCAGGAGCGGGCCCAACACCGGGGAGCTGTTTTTT. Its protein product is CASRSGPNTGELFF.

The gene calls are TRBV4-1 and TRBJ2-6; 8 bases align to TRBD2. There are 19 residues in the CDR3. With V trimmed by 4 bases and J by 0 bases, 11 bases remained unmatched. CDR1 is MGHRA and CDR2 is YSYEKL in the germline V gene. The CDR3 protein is CASSPRVLAEASGANVLTF. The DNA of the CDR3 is TGCGCCAGCAGCCCGAGGGTACTAGCGGAGGCCTCTGGGGCCAACGTCCTGACTTTC.

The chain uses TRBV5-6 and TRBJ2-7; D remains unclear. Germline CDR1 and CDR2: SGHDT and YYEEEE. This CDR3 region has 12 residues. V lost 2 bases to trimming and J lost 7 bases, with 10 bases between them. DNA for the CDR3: TGTGCCAGCAGCTTTTACGGATTTGAGCAGTACTTC. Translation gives CASSFYGFEQYF.

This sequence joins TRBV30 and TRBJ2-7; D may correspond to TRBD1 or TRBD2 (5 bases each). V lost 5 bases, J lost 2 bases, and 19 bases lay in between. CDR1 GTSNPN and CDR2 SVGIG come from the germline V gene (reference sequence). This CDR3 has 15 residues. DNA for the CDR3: TGTGCCTGGCACCCCTCGGGCAGGGACCCCTACGAGCAGTACTTC. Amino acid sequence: CAWHPSGRDPYEQYF.

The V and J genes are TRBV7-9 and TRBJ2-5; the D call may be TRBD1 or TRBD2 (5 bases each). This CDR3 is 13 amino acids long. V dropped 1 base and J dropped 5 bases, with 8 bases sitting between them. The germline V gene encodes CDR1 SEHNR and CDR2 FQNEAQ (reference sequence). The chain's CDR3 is CASSLGGIETQYF. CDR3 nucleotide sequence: TGTGCCAGCAGCTTAGGGGGGATCGAGACCCAGTACTTC.

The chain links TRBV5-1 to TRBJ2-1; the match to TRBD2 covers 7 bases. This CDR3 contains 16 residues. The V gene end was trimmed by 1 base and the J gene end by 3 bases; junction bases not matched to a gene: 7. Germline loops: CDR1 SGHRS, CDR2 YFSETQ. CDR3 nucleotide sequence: TGCGCCAGCAGCTTGATGGCGGGAGTCAGCTACAATGAGCAGTTCTTC. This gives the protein CASSLMAGVSYNEQFF.

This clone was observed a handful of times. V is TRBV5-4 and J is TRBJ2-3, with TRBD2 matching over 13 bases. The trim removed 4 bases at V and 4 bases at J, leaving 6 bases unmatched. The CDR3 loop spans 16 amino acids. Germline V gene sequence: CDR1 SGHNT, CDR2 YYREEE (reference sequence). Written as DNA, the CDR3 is TGTGCCAGCAGCGCCGGACTAGCGGGAGTTGCAGATACGCAGTATTTT. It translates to CASSAGLAGVADTQYF.

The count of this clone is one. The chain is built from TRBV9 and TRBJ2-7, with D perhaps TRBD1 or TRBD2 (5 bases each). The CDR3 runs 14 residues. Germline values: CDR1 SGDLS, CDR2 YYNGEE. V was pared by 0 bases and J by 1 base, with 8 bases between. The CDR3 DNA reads TGTGCCAGCAGCGTAGTAGAGGGGTCCTACGAGCAGTACTTC. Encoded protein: CASSVVEGSYEQYF.